This T cell receptor beta chain was recovered during a study of PD-L1 blockade in urothelial cancer. The length of the CDR3 is 15 residues. The V and J ends lost 1 base and 7 bases respectively, with 17 bases between them. Germline CDR1 SGHTA, CDR2 FQGNSA. Method: immunoSEQ multiplex PCR; TCRdb's copy keeps in-frame clones and lacks some. The sample has approximately 91,000 clones, less than 85% seen once; the top ten hold around 8%. Time point: peripheral blood 6 weeks after treatment start. The genes are TRBV7-2 and TRBJ2-7; D gene unclear. The material sequenced was PBMCs, taken around atezolizumab (anti-PD-L1) treatment. The receptor was isolated from a man aged 65 to 85 with urothelial cancer. The CDR3 reads CASSLDLAILGEQYF. The CDR3 nucleotides read TGTGCCAGCAGCTTAGATCTGGCAATTCTCGGGGAGCAGTACTTC.